The present T cell receptor beta chain was sequenced within a study of post-analysis software for immune sequencing data. Study context: Included courses were relapsing-remitting and secondary progressive multiple sclerosis; progressive-relapsing multiple sclerosis was also included. The study, taken as a whole, reports: Normalized Chao1 diversity was significantly reduced in patients versus controls. With F measure, samples from one preparation batch clustered together strongly.

TCR beta libraries were prepared from cDNA with unique molecular identifiers. Yield was roughly 500,000 cDNA molecules from around 1 to 10 million T cells. MiXCR was run by TCRdb on the PCR reads, yielding one entry per CDR3 protein. The table has hundreds of thousands of distinct CDR3 sequences, more than 50% seen once. About this clonotype itself: Antigen specificity is unknown.

The source material was blood. This clonotype originated in a girl aged 2 to 10 with multiple sclerosis.

Here the CDR3 DNA reads TGTGCCAGCAGTGAAAGGGACAGGGCCCCCACAGATACGCAGTATTTT. This codes for CASSERDRAPTDTQYF. The chain has TRBV25-1 and TRBJ2-3; 9 nucleotides align to TRBD1. The germline V gene has CDR1 MGHDK and CDR2 SYGVNS. V trimming: 2 bases; J trimming: 2 bases; junction bases outside the gene matches: 5. This CDR3 has 16 amino acids.